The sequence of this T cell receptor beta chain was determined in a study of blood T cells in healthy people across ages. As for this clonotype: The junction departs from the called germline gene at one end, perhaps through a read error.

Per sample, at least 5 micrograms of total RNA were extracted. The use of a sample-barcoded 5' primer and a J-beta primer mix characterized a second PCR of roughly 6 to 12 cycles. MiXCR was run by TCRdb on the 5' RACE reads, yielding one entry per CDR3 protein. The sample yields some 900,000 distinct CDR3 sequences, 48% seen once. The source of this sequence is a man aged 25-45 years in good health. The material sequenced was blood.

CDR3 residues: CASSPRGRGAYTEAYF. As DNA, the CDR3 is TGTGCCAGCAGTCCGAGGGGACGAGGGGCGTACACTGAAGCTTACTTT. This sequence joins TRBV27 and TRBJ1-1, with a weak D call TRBD1 (5 bases). The CDR3 runs to 16 residues. In germline, CDR1 is MNHEY, CDR2 SMNVEV (reference sequence).